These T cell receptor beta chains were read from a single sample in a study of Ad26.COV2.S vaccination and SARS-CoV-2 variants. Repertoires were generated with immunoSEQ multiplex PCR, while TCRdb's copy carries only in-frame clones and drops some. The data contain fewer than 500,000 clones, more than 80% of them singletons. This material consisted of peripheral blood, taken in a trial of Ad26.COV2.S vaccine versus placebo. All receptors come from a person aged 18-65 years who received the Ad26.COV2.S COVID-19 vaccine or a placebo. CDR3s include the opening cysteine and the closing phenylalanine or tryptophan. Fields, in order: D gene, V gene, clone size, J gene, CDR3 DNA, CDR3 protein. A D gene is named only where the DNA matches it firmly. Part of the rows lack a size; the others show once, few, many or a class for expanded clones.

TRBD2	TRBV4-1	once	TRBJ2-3	TGCGCCAGCAGCCAAGATCCTAGCGGGAGGGGGAGCACAGATACGCAGTATTTT	CASSQDPSGRGSTDTQYF
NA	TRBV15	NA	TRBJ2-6	TGTGCCACCAGCAGAGAACCGATAGGGGGGATCGGGGCCAACGTCCTGACTTTC	CATSREPIGGIGANVLTF
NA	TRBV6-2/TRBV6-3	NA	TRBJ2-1	TGTGCCAGCAGTTATACCCCGGGACTCCCGGCCTTCTTC	CASSYTPGLPAFF
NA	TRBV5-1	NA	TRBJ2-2	TGCGCCAGCAGCCTTGACACCGTGAACACCGGGGAGCTGTTTTTT	CASSLDTVNTGELFF
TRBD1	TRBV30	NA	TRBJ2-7	TGTGCCTGGAGCCCAGGGACAGGGGACGAGCAGTACTTC	CAWSPGTGDEQYF
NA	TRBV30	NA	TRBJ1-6	TGTGCCTGGAGTGTACTGAGGGGGGACTCACCCCTCCACTTT	CAWSVLRGDSPLHF
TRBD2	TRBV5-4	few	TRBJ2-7	TGTGCCAGCAGTCCCCGGGGAGGGAGTCCCTACGAGCAGTACTTC	CASSPRGGSPYEQYF
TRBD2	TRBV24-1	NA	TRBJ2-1	TGTGCCACCAGTGATTTGCAGGCTAGCGGGAGCTCCCACAATGAGCAGTTCTTC	CATSDLQASGSSHNEQFF
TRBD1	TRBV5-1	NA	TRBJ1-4	TGCGCCAGCAGCGCGGGGACAGGGGGCAAAGGTGAAAAACTGTTTTTT	CASSAGTGGKGEKLFF
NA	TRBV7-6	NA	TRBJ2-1	TGTGCCAGCAGCTTAGGGGATAATGAGCAGTTCTTC	CASSLGDNEQFF
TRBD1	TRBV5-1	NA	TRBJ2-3	TGCGCCAGCAGCTCTCAGGGGGCTAAAACAGATACGCAGTATTTT	CASSSQGAKTDTQYF
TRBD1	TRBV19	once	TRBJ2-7	TGTGCCAGTAGTATCGGGACAGGGGGATACGAGCAGTACTTC	CASSIGTGGYEQYF
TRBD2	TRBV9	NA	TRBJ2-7	TGTGCCAGCAGCGTAGACGGGGGAGGGGAAGAGCAGTACTTC	CASSVDGGGEEQYF
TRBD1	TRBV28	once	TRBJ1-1	TGTGCCAGCAGTTCCTCTTTTCTGGACAGGGTTGGCACTGAAGCTTTCTTT	CASSSSFLDRVGTEAFF
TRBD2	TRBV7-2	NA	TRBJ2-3	TGTGCCAGCAGCCCAGCCACCGGGAGCGGGAGGCTCAGCACAGATACGCAGTATTTT	CASSPATGSGRLSTDTQYF
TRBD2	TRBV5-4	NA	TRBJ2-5	TGTGCCAGCAGCTTGGCGGGGGTAGCGGGAAAAGAGACCCAGTACTTC	CASSLAGVAGKETQYF
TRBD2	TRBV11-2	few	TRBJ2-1	TGTGCCAGCAGCTTCGGCGAAGCGGGAGGCAATGAGCAGTTCTTC	CASSFGEAGGNEQFF
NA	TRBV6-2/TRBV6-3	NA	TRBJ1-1	TGTGCCAGCAGCCCGGTTGGGCAAGCGGCTTTCTTT	CASSPVGQAAFF
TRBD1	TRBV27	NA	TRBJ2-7	TGTGCCAGCAGTTTCGGGACAGGGATCGTGAACGAGCAGTACTTC	CASSFGTGIVNEQYF
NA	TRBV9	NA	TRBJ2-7	TGTGCCAGCAGCGTAGGGTACGGGACAACTTACGAGCAGTACTTC	CASSVGYGTTYEQYF
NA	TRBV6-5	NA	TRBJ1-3	TGTGCCAGCAGTTACGATCTCCCCTCTGGAAACACCATATATTTT	CASSYDLPSGNTIYF
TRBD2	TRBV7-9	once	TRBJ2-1	TGTGCCAGCAGCTCCCAATTGGGACTAGCGGACAATGAGCAGTTCTTC	CASSSQLGLADNEQFF
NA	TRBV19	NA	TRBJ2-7	TGTGCCAGTAGTCTTTTTCCCGGTCAGGGAACCTACGAGCAGTACTTC	CASSLFPGQGTYEQYF
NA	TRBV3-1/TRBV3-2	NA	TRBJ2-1	TGTGCCAGCAGCCTCGGCACCAATGAGCAGTTCTTC	CASSLGTNEQFF
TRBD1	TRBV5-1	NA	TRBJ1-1	TGCGCCAGCAGTCAGGGGGGATCTGAAGCTTTCTTT	CASSQGGSEAFF
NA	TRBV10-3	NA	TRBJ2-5	TGTGCCATCAGTGAGTCCCCCGACCAAGAGACCCAGTACTTC	CAISESPDQETQYF
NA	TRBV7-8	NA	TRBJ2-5	TGTGCCAGCAGCTTTGGGCGGACTATAGAGACCCAGTACTTC	CASSFGRTIETQYF
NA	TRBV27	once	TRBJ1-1	TGTGCCAGCAGTCTTACTCGGGGTGGGCCTGAAGCTTTCTTT	CASSLTRGGPEAFF
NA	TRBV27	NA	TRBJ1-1	TGTGCCAGCAGTCTAAAGGCCTACACTGAAGCTTTCTTT	CASSLKAYTEAFF
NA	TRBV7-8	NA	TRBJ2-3	TGTGCCAGCAGCTTAGTGGTAGGAGGGATCACAGATACGCAGTATTTT	CASSLVVGGITDTQYF
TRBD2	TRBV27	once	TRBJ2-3	TGTGCCAGCATCTTTATCCCTCTAATTAGCGGGAGGGTTAGCACAGATACGCAGTATTTT	CASIFIPLISGRVSTDTQYF
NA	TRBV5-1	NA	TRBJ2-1	TGCGCCAGCAGCTGGTTTGGTGGTAGGGAGAGCTCCTACAATGAGCAGTTCTTC	CASSWFGGRESSYNEQFF
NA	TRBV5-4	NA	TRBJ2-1	TGTGCCAGCAGCTTGGAGCCCTCCCCCGAGCAGTTCTTC	CASSLEPSPEQFF
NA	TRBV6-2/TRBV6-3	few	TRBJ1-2	TGTGCCAGCAGTGGAGGAACAATCGGTAACTATGGCTACACCTTC	CASSGGTIGNYGYTF
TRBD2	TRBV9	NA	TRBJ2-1	TGTGCCAGCAGCGTAGACCTAGCGGCTTACAATGAGCAGTTCTTC	CASSVDLAAYNEQFF
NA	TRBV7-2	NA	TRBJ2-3	TGTGCCAGCAGTTCCAGGAGGGAGGCAGATACGCAGTATTTT	CASSSRREADTQYF
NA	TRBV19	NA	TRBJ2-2	TGTGCCAGTAGTACCGAACGGGGAGTCTATACCGGGGAGCTGTTTTTT	CASSTERGVYTGELFF
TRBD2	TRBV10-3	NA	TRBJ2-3	TGTGCCATCATTGGACCCGGGACTAGCGGCGCCACAGATACGCAGTATTTT	CAIIGPGTSGATDTQYF
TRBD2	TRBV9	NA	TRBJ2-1	TGTGCCAGCAGCGTAGACGGGGGGTCCTACAATGAGCAGTTCTTC	CASSVDGGSYNEQFF
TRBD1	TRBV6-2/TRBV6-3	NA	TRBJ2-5	TGTGCCAGCAGTTACCAATTACCGACAGGGGAGGAGACCCAGTACTTC	CASSYQLPTGEETQYF
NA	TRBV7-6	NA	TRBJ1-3	TGTGCCAGCAGCTTAGATTCGGGGGCAGGAGGAAACACCATATATTTT	CASSLDSGAGGNTIYF
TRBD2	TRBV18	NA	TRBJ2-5	TGTGCCAGCTCACCAAACGGACTAGCGGGATTGGAGACCCAGTACTTC	CASSPNGLAGLETQYF
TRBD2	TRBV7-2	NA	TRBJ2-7	TGTGCCAGCAGCTTAACTAGCGGGGGCTCCTACGAGCAGTACTTC	CASSLTSGGSYEQYF
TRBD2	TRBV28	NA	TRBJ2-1	TGTGCCACTACCGGGACTAGCGGGATTCGGGCTTACAATGAGCAGTTCTTC	CATTGTSGIRAYNEQFF
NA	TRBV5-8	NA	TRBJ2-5	TGTGCCAGCAGCCCCGCCGAGACCCAGTACTTC	CASSPAETQYF
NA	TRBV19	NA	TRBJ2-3	TGTGCCACGAGGACGGTAGGCACAGATACGCAGTATTTT	CATRTVGTDTQYF
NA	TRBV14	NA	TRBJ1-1	TGTGCCAGCAGCCCCCAGGTGAACACTGAAGCTTTCTTT	CASSPQVNTEAFF
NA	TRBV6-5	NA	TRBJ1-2	TGTGCCAGCAGTTACGACAGACTCTATGGCTACACCTTC	CASSYDRLYGYTF
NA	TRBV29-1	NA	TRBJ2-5	TGCTGCCACCAAGAGACCCAGTACTTC	CCHQETQYF
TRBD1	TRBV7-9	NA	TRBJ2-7	TGTGCCAGCAGCGAGGACAGGCTCAGAGAGCAGTACTTC	CASSEDRLREQYF
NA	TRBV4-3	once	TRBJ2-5	TGCGCCAGCAGCCCCCAGGCCAGCCCAGAGACCCAGTACTTC	CASSPQASPETQYF
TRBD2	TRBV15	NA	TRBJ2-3	TGTGCCACCAGCAGCCAAAGCGGGAGGGGCGGTTCGACAGATACGCAGTATTTT	CATSSQSGRGGSTDTQYF